The clone carrying this T cell receptor delta chain was counted only a few times. The ends lost 3 bases at V and 8 bases at J; junction bases unmatched: 18. Germline CDR1 GEAIGNYY, CDR2 EKD. The CDR3 runs to 17 residues. TCRdb made new clone calls on the reads using CATT. The sample includes fewer than 7,000 delta-chain clones, just over 14% of them seen just once. The data originate from a study of gamma-delta chains in newborns, infants, children. Study information: Polyclonal expansion of innate γδ T cells after birth follows microbial exposure.

The chain combines TRDV2 with TRDJ1; 9 bases are shared with TRDD3. The material was blood, obtained at baseline. The receptor's source is a child who was a newborn, infant or young child, either healthy, febrile or measles-vaccinated (not recorded which). The DNA of the CDR3 is TGTGCCTGTGACCCAGTTGGCGTACTGGGGGACCCGCTCAAACTCATCTTT. It yields the protein CACDPVGVLGDPLKLIF.